This paragraph reports one T cell receptor (beta chain). This entry belongs to a study of OX40 agonist ivuxolimab in advanced cancers. Overall study: Cancers in dose escalation were hepatocellular, melanoma, renal cell and head and neck.

Only in-frame clones appear in the TCRdb table, and some are missing; sequencing was by immunoSEQ multiplex PCR. The sample has tens of thousands of clones, around 80% seen once. The germline V gene encodes CDR1 SNHLY and CDR2 FYNNEI. The CDR3 extends over 15 amino acids. Trimming removed 3 bases at V and 7 bases at J, with 13 bases between. The rearrangement uses TRBV2 and TRBJ1-6; a possible D gene is TRBD1 (5 bases). The clonotype originates from an adult with an advanced solid tumor such as melanoma, head and neck, liver or kidney cancer. The specimen comprised CD4+ or CD8+ T cells sorted from blood, sampled in a trial of the OX40 agonist ivuxolimab. This CDR3 reads CASSEWTNPNSPLHF. The CDR3 DNA reads TGTGCCAGCAGTGAGTGGACAAATCCGAATTCACCCCTCCACTTT.